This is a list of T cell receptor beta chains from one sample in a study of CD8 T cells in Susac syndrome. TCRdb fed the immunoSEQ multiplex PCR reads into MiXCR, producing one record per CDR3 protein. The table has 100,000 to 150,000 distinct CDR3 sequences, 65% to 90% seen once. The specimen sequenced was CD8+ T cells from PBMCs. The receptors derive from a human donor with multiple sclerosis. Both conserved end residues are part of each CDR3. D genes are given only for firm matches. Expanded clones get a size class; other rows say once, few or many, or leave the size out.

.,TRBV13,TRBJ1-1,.,CASSTRGANTEAFF,TGTGCCAGCAGCACAAGGGGGGCGAACACTGAAGCTTTCTTT
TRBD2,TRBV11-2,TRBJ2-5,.,CASSLTSGRETQYF,TGTGCCAGCAGCTTGACTAGCGGGAGGGAGACCCAGTACTTC
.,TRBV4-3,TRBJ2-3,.,CASSQTSSALTDTQYF,TGCGCCAGCAGCCAAACCTCTAGCGCTTTAACAGATACGCAGTATTTT
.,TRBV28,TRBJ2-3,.,CASSFRGKLADTQYF,TGTGCCAGCAGTTTTCGGGGGAAGCTAGCAGATACGCAGTATTTT
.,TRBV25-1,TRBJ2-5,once,CASSFHSDFAETQYF,TGTGCCAGCAGTTTCCACTCGGACTTTGCGGAGACCCAGTACTTC
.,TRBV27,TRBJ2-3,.,CASSLFFTDTQYF,TGTGCCAGCAGTTTATTTTTCACAGATACGCAGTATTTT
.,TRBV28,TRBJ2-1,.,CASSTGQPISSYNEQFF,TGTGCCAGCAGTACAGGACAGCCGATTAGCTCCTATAATGAGCAGTTCTTC
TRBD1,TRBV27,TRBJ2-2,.,CASSFIWGQDYTGELFF,TGTGCCAGCAGTTTCATTTGGGGACAGGATTACACCGGGGAGCTGTTTTTT
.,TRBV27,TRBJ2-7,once,CASSLWIRGEQYF,TGTGCCAGCAGTTTATGGATCCGGGGAGAGCAGTACTTC
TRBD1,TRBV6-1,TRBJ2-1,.,CASSRGQVKFF,TGTGCCAGCAGTCGCGGACAGGTAAAGTTCTTC
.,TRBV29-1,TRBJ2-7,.,CSVVQGTYEQYF,TGCAGCGTTGTACAGGGAACCTACGAGCAGTACTTC
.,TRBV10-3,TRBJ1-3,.,CAISEGSSGNTIYF,TGTGCCATCAGCGAGGGGAGCTCTGGAAACACCATATATTTT
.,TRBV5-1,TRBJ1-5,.,CASSPGEASNQPQHF,TGCGCCAGCAGCCCGGGGGAGGCTAGCAATCAGCCCCAGCATTTT
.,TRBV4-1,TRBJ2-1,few,CASSQGFPKAIEQFF,TGCGCCAGCAGCCAAGGATTTCCGAAAGCCATTGAGCAGTTCTTC
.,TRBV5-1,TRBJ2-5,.,CASSFPEKGVTQYF,TGCGCCAGCAGCTTTCCGGAGAAAGGGGTGACCCAGTACTTC
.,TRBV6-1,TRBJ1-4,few,CASSDRISEKLFF,TGTGCCAGCAGTGACCGGATTTCGGAAAAACTGTTTTTT
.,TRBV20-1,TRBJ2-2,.,CSAYRNTGELFF,TGCAGTGCTTACAGGAACACCGGGGAGCTGTTTTTT
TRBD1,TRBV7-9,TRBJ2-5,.,CASSSLGQGGETQYF,TGTGCCAGCAGCTCGCTGGGACAGGGAGGAGAGACCCAGTACTTC
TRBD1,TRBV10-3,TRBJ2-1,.,CAISESVTGEIRAKQFF,TGTGCCATCAGTGAGTCGGTGACAGGGGAAATAAGGGCAAAGCAGTTCTTC
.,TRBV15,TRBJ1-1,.,CATSSLYTEAFF,TGTGCCACCAGCAGCTTATACACTGAAGCTTTCTTT
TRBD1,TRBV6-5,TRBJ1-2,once,CASSYSTDREAVDYGYTF,TGTGCCAGCAGTTACTCGACGGACAGGGAGGCGGTTGACTATGGCTACACCTTC
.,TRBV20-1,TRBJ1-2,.,CSARKLNVEGGYTF,TGCAGTGCTAGAAAGTTAAACGTTGAGGGTGGCTACACCTTC
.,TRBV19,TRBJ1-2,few,CASSMGGYGYTF,TGTGCCAGTAGTATGGGTGGCTATGGCTACACCTTC
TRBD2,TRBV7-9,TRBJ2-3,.,CASSPGTSGSSVDTQYF,TGTGCCAGCAGCCCCGGGACTAGCGGGAGCTCCGTAGATACGCAGTATTTT
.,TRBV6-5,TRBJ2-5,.,CASSLDRSSTQYF,TGTGCCAGCAGCCTCGACAGGTCCTCAACCCAGTACTTC
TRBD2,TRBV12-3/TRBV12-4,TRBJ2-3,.,CASPPGVAGSTDTQYF,TGTGCCAGCCCCCCCGGGGTAGCGGGTAGCACAGATACGCAGTATTTT
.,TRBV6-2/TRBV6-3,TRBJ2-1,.,CASSYSAIQQYNEQFF,TGTGCCAGCAGTTACTCCGCTATTCAACAGTACAATGAGCAGTTCTTC
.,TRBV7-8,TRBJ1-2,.,CASSLAADHYGYTF,TGTGCCAGCAGCTTAGCGGCGGACCACTATGGCTACACCTTC
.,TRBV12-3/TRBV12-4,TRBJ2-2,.,CASLLSGDPTGELFF,TGTGCCAGCCTCCTCTCGGGGGATCCCACCGGGGAGCTGTTTTTT
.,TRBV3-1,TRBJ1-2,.,CASSQDLSGGRGYGYTF,TGTGCCAGCAGCCAAGATCTTTCGGGGGGCCGGGGCTATGGCTACACCTTC
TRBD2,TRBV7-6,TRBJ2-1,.,CASSFGGRALYNEQFF,TGTGCCAGCAGCTTTGGAGGGAGGGCCCTCTATAATGAGCAGTTCTTC
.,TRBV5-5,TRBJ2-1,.,CASSLYPSSYNEQFF,TGTGCCAGCAGCTTGTACCCGAGCTCCTACAATGAGCAGTTCTTC
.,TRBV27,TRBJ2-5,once,CASSSLPGQEGQETQYF,TGTGCCAGCAGTTCCCTCCCCGGGCAGGAGGGTCAAGAGACCCAGTACTTC
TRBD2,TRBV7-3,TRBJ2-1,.,CASSLRLAGRSSYNEQFF,TGTGCCAGCAGCTTAAGACTAGCGGGTCGGAGCTCCTACAATGAGCAGTTCTTC
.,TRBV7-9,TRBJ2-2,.,CASSLTENTGELFF,TGTGCCAGCAGCTTAACGGAGAACACCGGGGAGCTGTTTTTT
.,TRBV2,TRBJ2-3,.,CASSERRDTDTQYF,TGTGCCAGCAGTGAGAGGCGGGACACAGATACGCAGTATTTT
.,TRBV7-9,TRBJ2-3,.,CASSFEGSISPSTDTQYF,TGTGCCAGCAGCTTCGAAGGCTCGATCAGTCCTAGCACAGATACGCAGTATTTT
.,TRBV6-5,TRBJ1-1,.,CASSYGRGGTEAFF,TGTGCCAGCAGTTACGGCCGAGGGGGCACTGAAGCTTTCTTT
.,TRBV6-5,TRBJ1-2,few,CASSYSGEDYGYTF,TGTGCCAGCAGTTACTCGGGAGAGGACTATGGCTACACCTTC
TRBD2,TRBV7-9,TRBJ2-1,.,CASSLFPVAGSNEQFF,TGTGCCAGCAGCTTATTTCCGGTAGCGGGATCGAATGAGCAGTTCTTC
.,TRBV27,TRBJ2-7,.,CASSPSEPSYEQYF,TGTGCCAGCAGTCCCTCGGAGCCTAGCTACGAGCAGTACTTC
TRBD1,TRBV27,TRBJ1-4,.,CASSLTGVYEKLFF,TGTGCCAGCAGTTTGACAGGGGTTTATGAAAAACTGTTTTTT
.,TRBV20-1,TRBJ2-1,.,CSARVFDYNEQFF,TGCAGTGCCCGGGTATTTGACTACAATGAGCAGTTCTTC
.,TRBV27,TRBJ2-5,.,CASSSDWQTQYF,TGTGCCAGCAGTTCCGACTGGCAGACCCAGTACTTC
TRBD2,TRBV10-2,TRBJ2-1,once,CASSKRDSGSNEQFF,TGCGCCAGCAGTAAACGGGATAGCGGGAGCAATGAGCAGTTCTTC
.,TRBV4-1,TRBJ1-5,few,CASSQDLPGPQHF,TGCGCCAGCAGCCAAGATCTTCCTGGGCCCCAGCATTTT
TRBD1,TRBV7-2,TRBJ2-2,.,CASSYDRGSSGELFF,TGTGCCAGCAGTTACGACAGGGGCTCTTCCGGGGAGCTGTTTTTT
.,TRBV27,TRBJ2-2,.,CASAVIAGGELFF,TGTGCCAGCGCGGTAATAGCTGGCGGGGAGCTGTTTTTT
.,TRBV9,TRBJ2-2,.,CASSVDDSLAGELFF,TGTGCCAGCAGCGTAGATGACAGTTTGGCCGGGGAGCTGTTTTTT
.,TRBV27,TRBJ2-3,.,CASSLGPGTSTDTQYF,TGTGCCAGCAGTCTAGGGCCAGGGACTAGCACAGATACGCAGTATTTT
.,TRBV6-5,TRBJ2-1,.,CASSSMDTYNEQFF,TGTGCCAGCAGTTCCATGGACACCTACAATGAGCAGTTCTTC
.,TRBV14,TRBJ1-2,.,CASSQDHAAWDGYTF,TGTGCCAGCAGCCAAGATCATGCAGCATGGGATGGCTACACCTTC
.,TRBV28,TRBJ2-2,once,CASSVGGGGELFF,TGTGCCAGCAGCGTCGGGGGAGGCGGGGAGCTGTTTTTT
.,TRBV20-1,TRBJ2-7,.,CSARIIYEQYF,TGCAGTGCTAGGATAATCTACGAGCAGTACTTC
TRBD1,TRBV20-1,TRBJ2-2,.,CSARDRANTRELFF,TGCAGTGCTCGGGACAGGGCGAACACCAGGGAGCTGTTTTTT